This T cell receptor beta chain was documented in a study of T-cell memory formation after mild COVID-19. Study details: Largely, TCR clusters stayed within a single donor. Study results and limitations: Researchers report contracting CD4+ clones mostly in CM and EM, with CD8+ clones in EMRA.

Trimming shortened V by 1 base and J by 4 bases, and 4 bases separated the two germline ends. CDR3 length equals 12 residues. Germline CDR1 is SEHNR and CDR2 is FQNEAQ (reference sequence). This clonotype was seen many times. Its target is unknown. TCRdb re-called the 5' RACE reads through MiXCR, storing one row per CDR3 protein. The sample lists 250,000 or so distinct CDR3 sequences, 7.5% to 10% occurring once. The sequencing sample was made of PBMCs or a T cell subset sorted from them (not recorded which). The chain couples TRBV7-9 to TRBJ2-5; no clear D. This sequence was found in a man between 18 and 29 years old who had mild COVID-19 (a few samples of this study predate the infection). Cell type and time point are not known. CDR3 DNA sequence: TGTGCCAGCAGCTTAGAGGTAGAGACCCAGTACTTC. It translates to CASSLEVETQYF.